This TCR beta chain appears in the sequencing data of a study of shared clonotypes between healthy human individuals. General study results and limits: Roughly 5% of naive CD4 clonotypes were shared across several donors.

Data came from immunoSEQ multiplex PCR; TCRdb stores just in-frame clones and leaves some out. The sample shows 300,000 or so clones, approximately 79% of them seen only once. Note on this clone: Its antigen is currently unknown. One end of the junction is discordant with germline, which a read error may explain.

A CD45RA+ naive subset and a CD45RA-negative memory subset were split from CD4+ cells. Germline values: CDR1 LNHNV, CDR2 YYDKDF (reference sequence). This CDR3 is 15 amino acids long. The specimen was memory CD4+ T cells sorted from blood. The subset here: CD45RA-negative fraction. The chain joins TRBV15 to TRBJ1-1; D unresolved. The clonotype comes from a man under 40 in good health. CDR3 sequence reads: CATRRDLWENTEAFF. In nucleotides, the CDR3 is TGTGCCACCAGAAGAGATCTGTGGGAGAACACTGAAGCTTTCTTT.